Reported below is one TCR beta chain. This sample was included in a study of blood T cell repertoires in COVID-19. Whole-study context: The United States, Italy and Spain supplied acute and convalescent COVID-19 samples. Nucleic acid was either cDNA or gDNA, and it came from T cells, B-cell-depleted T cells, or PBMCs.

Source study methods: For nucleated cells, counts were estimated from reference gene primer amplification. Sequencing used immunoSEQ multiplex PCR; TCRdb keeps in-frame clones, though not all of them. V, J and clone size are taken as reported in that table, and D and trimming were inferred from the DNA itself. The table includes around 47,000 clones, around nine tenths detected once. Germline V lookup: CDR1 WSHSY, CDR2 SAAADI. With 2 bases clipped from V and 7 bases from J, the junction kept 7 bases outside the gene matches. The CDR3 totals 16 residues. Sequenced input: peripheral blood. The V gene is TRBV10-2, the J gene TRBJ2-7, with 14 bases matching TRBD2. The sequence came from a man aged 40-50 years with COVID-19, enrolled during active disease. The DNA for the CDR3 is TGCGCCAGCAGTGAGGGGACTAGCGGGAGTTGGCGGGAGCAGTACTTC. It yields the protein CASSEGTSGSWREQYF.